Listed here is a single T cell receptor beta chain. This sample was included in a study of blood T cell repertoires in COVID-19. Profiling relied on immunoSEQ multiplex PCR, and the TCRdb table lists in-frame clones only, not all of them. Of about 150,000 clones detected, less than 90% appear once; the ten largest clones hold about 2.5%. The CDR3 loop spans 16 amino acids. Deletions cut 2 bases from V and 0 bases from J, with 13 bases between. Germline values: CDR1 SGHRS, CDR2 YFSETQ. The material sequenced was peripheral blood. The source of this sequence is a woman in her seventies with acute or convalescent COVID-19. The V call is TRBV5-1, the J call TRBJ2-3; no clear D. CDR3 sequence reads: CASSLVSGLSTDTQYF. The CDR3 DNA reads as TGCGCCAGCAGCTTAGTTTCGGGTTTGAGCACAGATACGCAGTATTTT.